These T cell receptor beta chains were read from a single sample in a study of blood T cell repertoires in COVID-19. Method: immunoSEQ multiplex PCR; TCRdb's copy keeps in-frame clones and lacks some. The table records about 280,000 clones, approximately 86% of them present only once. Material: peripheral blood. The origin of the receptors is a young man with active or convalescent COVID-19. Both conserved end residues are part of each CDR3. A D gene is named only where the DNA matches it firmly. Clone size appears in some rows only: once, few, many, or a class for an expanded clone.

NA	TRBD1	TRBJ1-2	TRBV19	TGTGCCAGTAGTCCACAGGGGGGCAGCGGCTACACCTTC	CASSPQGGSGYTF
NA	TRBD1	TRBJ2-7	TRBV5-1	TGCGCCAGCAGCTTACAGGGACAGGCCGGATACGAGCAGTACTTC	CASSLQGQAGYEQYF
NA	NA	TRBJ2-1	TRBV15	TGTGCCACCAGCAGAGGTTCCTCAGGGGATGAGCAGTTCTTC	CATSRGSSGDEQFF
NA	TRBD1	TRBJ2-1	TRBV7-3	TGTGCCAGCAGCTTCGGGACAGGGCGCATCTATGAGCAGTTCTTC	CASSFGTGRIYEQFF
NA	TRBD1	TRBJ1-2	TRBV24-1	TGTGCCACCAGTGATAGAACAGGGGAATGTGACACCTTC	CATSDRTGECDTF
NA	NA	TRBJ1-1	TRBV6-5	TGTGCCAGCACGGGCAGGGCCAACACTGAAGCTTTCTTT	CASTGRANTEAFF
NA	TRBD2	TRBJ2-3	TRBV5-5	TGTGCCAGCAGCAACATAGCGGGGGTGTCCACAGATACGCAGTATTTT	CASSNIAGVSTDTQYF
NA	NA	TRBJ2-7	TRBV5-1	TGCGCCAGCAGCTTGGCCGGCAGGGGTTCTGCCGAGCAGTACTTC	CASSLAGRGSAEQYF
NA	NA	TRBJ2-7	TRBV15	TGTGCCACCAGCAGAGATTGGTACAGTAGATACGAGCAGTACTTC	CATSRDWYSRYEQYF
NA	NA	TRBJ1-1	TRBV10-3	TGTGCCATCAGTGAGTCGGCTTCGTCAGCTTTCTTT	CAISESASSAFF
NA	TRBD1	TRBJ2-3	TRBV5-1	TGCGCCAGCAGCTTGCGGACAGGGTATCGTCCGAGGGTCGGCCCAGATACGCAGTATTTT	CASSLRTGYRPRVGPDTQYF
NA	NA	TRBJ2-7	TRBV11-2	TGTGCCAGCAGCCATGTACTCCACGAGCAGTACTTC	CASSHVLHEQYF
NA	NA	TRBJ2-2	TRBV28	TGTGCCAGCAGTTTGATGAGGGCCGGGGAGCTGTTTTTT	CASSLMRAGELFF
NA	NA	TRBJ1-2	TRBV7-9	TGTGCCAGCAGCTTAGCTGGGAGGGGACCCGGTGGCTACACCTTC	CASSLAGRGPGGYTF
NA	TRBD2	TRBJ2-3	TRBV6-4	TGTGCCAGCAGTCACGATAGCGGGGCTTCCACAGATACGCAGTATTTT	CASSHDSGASTDTQYF
NA	NA	TRBJ1-4	TRBV13	TGTGCCAGCAGCTTAGGACAGAAAGAAAAACTGTTTTTT	CASSLGQKEKLFF
NA	NA	TRBJ1-2	TRBV6-2/TRBV6-3	TGTGCCAGCAGTTACGAGCGGCACCTCTATGGCTACACCTTC	CASSYERHLYGYTF
NA	NA	TRBJ2-3	TRBV6-5	TGTGCCAGCAGTACGACAGGGAGGCCAGATACGCAGTATTTT	CASSTTGRPDTQYF
NA	NA	TRBJ1-6	TRBV4-1	TGCGCCAGCAGCCAAGATCACACCGTGAACAATTCACCCCTCCACTTT	CASSQDHTVNNSPLHF
NA	TRBD2	TRBJ2-7	TRBV9	TGTGCCAGCAGCGTGGATAGCGGGTCCCTTCCCTACGAGCAGTACTTC	CASSVDSGSLPYEQYF
once	TRBD1	TRBJ1-2	TRBV9	TGTGCCAGCAGCCTGGGGACAGGGAACTATGGCTACACCTTC	CASSLGTGNYGYTF
NA	TRBD2	TRBJ2-1	TRBV9	TGTGCCAGCAGCGCCCCCCTAGCGGGGGGCGACTACAATGAGCAGTTCTTC	CASSAPLAGGDYNEQFF
NA	TRBD2	TRBJ2-1	TRBV6-4	TGTGCCAGCAGTGAAGAAGGCGGGGGCTCCTACAATGAGCAGTTCTTC	CASSEEGGGSYNEQFF
NA	NA	TRBJ1-2	TRBV5-6	TGTGCCAGCAGCTTTACGGAGAACTATGGCTACACCTTC	CASSFTENYGYTF
NA	NA	TRBJ1-2	TRBV4-3	TGCGCCAGCAGCCAGATGGGAGGGGGCTACACCTTC	CASSQMGGGYTF